Each of the 8 T cell receptor beta chains below was sequenced from the same sample in a study of blood T cell repertoires in COVID-19. Sequenced by immunoSEQ multiplex PCR; TCRdb stores in-frame clones only, minus some. The sample records around 100,000 clones, around 94% being singletons. Material: peripheral blood. These receptors came from a man in his fifties with active COVID-19.

This clone occurred a few times. This chain connects TRBV19 to TRBJ1-5; D not resolved. V gave up 4 bases and J gave up 6 bases, with 13 bases separating them. The CDR3 has 14 amino acids. The germline V gene has CDR1 LNHDA and CDR2 SQIVND (reference sequence). The CDR3 spells CASSSGGRLQPQHF. The CDR3 DNA reads as TGTGCCAGTAGTAGCGGCGGGAGGCTTCAGCCCCAGCATTTT.

This sequence joins TRBV3-1 (or the pseudogene TRBV3-2) and TRBJ1-6; possibly TRBD1 for D (5 bases). Germline V gene data show CDR1 as LGHDT and CDR2 as YNNKEL (reference sequence). With 4 bases removed from V and 7 bases from J, the gap between germline ends came to 14 bases. The CDR3 has 15 amino acids. The CDR3 protein is CASSLEGVPNSPLHF. DNA for the CDR3: TGTGCCAGCAGCCTAGAAGGGGTCCCCAATTCACCCCTCCACTTT.

This clone has just one count. The chain recombines TRBV28 with TRBJ2-7; a weak D match, TRBD1 (6 bases). This CDR3 region has 11 residues. From germline, CDR1 is MDHEN and CDR2 SYDVKM. V was shortened by 10 bases and J by 6 bases, with 13 bases between the two germline ends. The CDR3 region has the DNA TGTGCCATCCGGGACAACCGCGAGCAGTACTTC. It is translated as CAIRDNREQYF.

The J gene is TRBJ2-5, the V gene TRBV12-3 or TRBV12-4, with TRBD1 as a possible D gene (5 bases). The V and J ends lost 2 bases and 8 bases respectively, with 12 bases between them. The CDR3 is 13 amino acids. CDR3 region: CASSLQDIKTQYF. Here the CDR3 DNA reads TGTGCCAGCAGTTTACAGGACATTAAAACCCAGTACTTC.

The V call is TRBV25-1, the J call TRBJ1-3; D is undetermined. CDR3 length equals 14 residues. The V end was cut by 5 bases, the J end by 3 bases, with 11 bases between. Germline CDR1 MGHDK, CDR2 SYGVNS. CDR3: CASSSRRSGNTIYF. The CDR3 DNA reads as TGTGCCAGCAGTAGTAGGCGGAGTGGAAACACCATATATTTT.

The chain recombines TRBV30 with TRBJ2-1; 12 bases line up with TRBD2. CDR3 length equals 14 residues. V lost 5 bases and J lost 4; bases outside the gene matches: 3. Germline loops: CDR1 GTSNPN, CDR2 SVGIG (reference sequence). The CDR3 here is CAWSLAGGYNEQFF. As DNA, the CDR3 is TGTGCCTGGTCACTAGCGGGAGGTTACAATGAGCAGTTCTTC.

The CDR3 is CATTDGSSYNEQFF. CDR3 bases: TGTGCCACAACCGACGGGAGCTCCTACAATGAGCAGTTCTTC. The V call is TRBV24-1, the J call TRBJ2-1; TRBD2 might be the D (6 bases). Germline V gives CDR1 KGHDR, CDR2 SFDVKD. The V end lost 10 bases, the J end lost 0 bases, and 12 bases lay between the germline ends. This CDR3 contains 14 residues.

The chain links TRBV4-1 to TRBJ2-3, with D hard to call. Trimming removed 4 bases from V and 3 bases from J, with 14 bases in between. CDR1 is MGHRA and CDR2 is YSYEKL in the germline V gene. The CDR3 spans 15 residues. Written as DNA, the CDR3 is TGCGCCAGCAGCCCGAGCCCTGCAAGAACAGATACGCAGTATTTT. This encodes CASSPSPARTDTQYF.